This T cell receptor beta chain originates from a study of shared clonotypes between healthy human individuals. Study overall: Used for every donor were three CD4 naive, three CD4 memory, two CD8 naive and one CD8 memory plate.

The CDR3 is 13 residues long. The V gene's germline CDR1 is MNHNS and CDR2 SASEGT. Trimming took off 5 bases at V and 4 bases at J, with 11 bases between the two ends. Note on this clone: Its antigen is undetermined.

Study-wide results and limits: The sharing of roughly 5% of naive CD4 clonotypes was seen across a handful of donors.

Measured with immunoSEQ multiplex PCR; TCRdb has only the in-frame clones, and not every one. Altogether about 2,500,000 clones are present, around nine tenths being singletons, with the ten largest covering over 0.12%. Specimen: naive CD4+ T cells sorted from blood. As to subset: CD45RA+ positively selected. This sequence was found in a man aged 18 to 30 in good health. The chain recombines TRBV6-1 with TRBJ1-2; D perhaps matches TRBD1 (5 bases). The CDR3 nucleotides are TGTGCCAGCAGTAGCAGGGCTTTCTATGGCTACACCTTC. This encodes CASSSRAFYGYTF.